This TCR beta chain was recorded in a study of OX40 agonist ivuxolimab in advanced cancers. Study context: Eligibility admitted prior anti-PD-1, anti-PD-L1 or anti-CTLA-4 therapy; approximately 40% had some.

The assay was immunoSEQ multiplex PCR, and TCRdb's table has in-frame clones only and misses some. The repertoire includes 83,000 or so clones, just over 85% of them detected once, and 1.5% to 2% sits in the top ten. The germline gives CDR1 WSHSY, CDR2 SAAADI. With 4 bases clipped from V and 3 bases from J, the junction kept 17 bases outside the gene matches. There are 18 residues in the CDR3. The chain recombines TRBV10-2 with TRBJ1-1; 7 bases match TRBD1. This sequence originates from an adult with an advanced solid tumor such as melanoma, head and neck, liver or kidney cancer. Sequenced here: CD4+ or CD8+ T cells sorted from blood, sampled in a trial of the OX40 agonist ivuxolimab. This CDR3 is CASSAPTVPGGDDTEAFF. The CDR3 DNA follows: TGCGCCAGCAGTGCCCCAACAGTTCCAGGGGGTGATGACACTGAAGCTTTCTTT.